The 29 T cell receptor beta chains reported below all come from one sample, sequenced in a study of T cell changes during pregnancy in multiple sclerosis. Libraries were prepared by immunoSEQ multiplex PCR; TCRdb keeps only in-frame clonotypes and omits some of them. The sample carries tens of thousands of clones, 70% to 90% recorded once. The source material was peripheral blood, sampled in the first trimester of pregnancy. These receptors originate from a female donor in good health, enrolled as a control in a pregnancy study.

The rearrangement joins TRBV7-2 to TRBJ2-1, with D perhaps matching TRBD1 (5 bases). The CDR3 has 14 residues. V lost 5 bases to trimming and J lost 5 bases, with 13 bases between them. Looked up from germline, CDR1 is SGHTA and CDR2 is FQGNSA. Written as DNA, the CDR3 is TGTGCCAGCAGCCGTTTAGGGGCCGACAATGAGCAGTTCTTC. It translates to CASSRLGADNEQFF.

This clone showed up just a few times. CDR3 loop: CASSPTQGWNTEAFF. In DNA form, the CDR3 reads TGTGCCAGCAGCCCAACACAGGGATGGAACACTGAAGCTTTCTTT. This sequence joins TRBV7-9 and TRBJ1-1; TRBD1 is a possible D gene (6 bases). The CDR3 has 15 amino acids. The V end lost 5 bases, the J end lost 1 base, and 14 bases lay between the germline ends. CDR1 and CDR2 (germline): SEHNR, FQNEAQ (reference sequence).

The chain combines TRBV6-1 with TRBJ2-2; D might be TRBD1 (5 bases). Germline CDR1 reads MNHNS; CDR2 reads SASEGT. The CDR3 covers 13 residues. V was clipped by 7 bases and J by 1 base, with 7 bases between them. CDR3 coding DNA: TGTGCCAGCAACCAGGGGAACACCGGGGAGCTGTTTTTT. Translating it yields CASNQGNTGELFF.

CDR3 sequence reads: CASSLGQNNSPLHF. Written as DNA, the CDR3 is TGTGCCAGCAGCCTCGGACAGAATAATTCACCCCTCCACTTT. The V call is TRBV5-6, the J call TRBJ1-6; tentatively, D is TRBD1 (6 bases). Germline assignment: CDR1 SGHDT and CDR2 YYEEEE. The V end lost 4 bases, the J end lost 5 bases, and 10 bases lay between the germline ends. This CDR3 has 14 residues.

The rearrangement joins TRBV5-6 to TRBJ2-1; weak D call: TRBD2 (5 bases). Germline values: CDR1 SGHDT, CDR2 YYEEEE. The CDR3 loop spans 14 amino acids. With 4 bases removed from V and 5 bases from J, the gap between germline ends came to 13 bases. The CDR3 DNA follows: TGTGCCAGCAGCGCCGATCGGGAAAACAATGAGCAGTTCTTC. The encoded protein is CASSADRENNEQFF.

The CDR3 DNA reads as TGTGCCAGCAGCTTGCTGGACAGGGGGCTCGGTGGAGAAAAACTGTTTTTT. Translating gives CASSLLDRGLGGEKLFF. V usage is TRBV5-6 and J usage is TRBJ1-4; 11 bases map to TRBD1. The CDR3 contains 17 residues. V shed 1 base, J shed 8 bases, and the junction held 10 bases outside the gene matches. Germline-derived CDR1 and CDR2 are SGHDT and YYEEEE.

CDR3 loop: CSVDSVTITDTQYF. The CDR3 DNA follows: TGCAGCGTTGACTCAGTAACAATCACAGATACGCAGTATTTT. The gene calls are TRBV29-1 and TRBJ2-3; D is undetermined. CDR1 and CDR2 from the germline V gene are SQVTM and ANQGSEA. V was shortened by 3 bases and J by 2 bases, with 12 bases between the two germline ends. CDR3 length: 14 amino acids.

The rearrangement joins TRBV23-1 to TRBJ1-6; D perhaps matches TRBD1 (6 bases). TRBV23-1 qualifies as an ORF whose function is uncertain. V lost 2 bases and J 7 bases, leaving 27 bases between the germline ends. CDR3 length equals 20 residues. In DNA, the CDR3 is TGCGCCAGCAGTCAACCGGGGTACCTCGGGGGGCCACTAAAAAATTCACCCCTCCACTTT. It is translated as CASSQPGYLGGPLKNSPLHF.

This clone was picked up one time. CDR3 sequence (DNA): TGTGCCAGCAGCCGTAGCTCCTACGAGCAGTACTTC. Protein: CASSRSSYEQYF. The V and J genes are TRBV7-9 and TRBJ2-7; D gene uncertain. The germline CDR1 and CDR2 sequences are SEHNR and FQNEAQ (reference sequence). Between the trimmed V and J ends, which lost 5 bases and 0 bases, there was a span of 5 bases. The CDR3 length is 12 residues.

The J gene is TRBJ1-1, the V gene TRBV2, with D possibly being TRBD1 (6 bases). The CDR3 runs to 14 residues. Germline V lookup: CDR1 SNHLY, CDR2 FYNNEI. Trimming pared 4 bases from V and 6 bases from J, leaving 15 bases between. CDR3 nucleotides: TGTGCCAGCAGTGGAGGGGGGGGCGGCGCTGAAGCTTTCTTT. It encodes CASSGGGGGAEAFF.

This chain links TRBV5-1 with TRBJ1-3, with TRBD1 matching over 7 bases. Looked up from germline, CDR1 is SGHRS and CDR2 is YFSETQ. The V segment lost 0 bases and the J segment 4 bases; nucleotides outside the gene matches: 4. The CDR3 contains 15 residues. The CDR3 bases are TGCGCCAGCAGCTTGGTTAGGGGGCAAGGAAACACCATATATTTT. Amino acids: CASSLVRGQGNTIYF.

The chain employs TRBV6-8 and TRBJ1-6; the D gene is possibly TRBD1 (5 bases). Looked up from germline, CDR1 is MNHGY and CDR2 is SAAAGT. V lost 9 bases and J lost 1, with 16 bases in between. The CDR3 length is 16 residues. The CDR3 protein is CARPNGGGSYNSPLHF. CDR3 DNA: TGTGCCAGACCAAACGGGGGAGGATCCTATAATTCACCCCTCCACTTT.

V usage is TRBV11-2 and J usage is TRBJ2-1; perhaps TRBD2 as D (6 bases). CDR1 and CDR2 (germline): SGHAT, FQNNGV. V was pared by 5 bases and J by 0 bases, with 8 bases between. The CDR3 is 14 residues long. The CDR3 here is CASSAGISYNEQFF. The CDR3 DNA sequence: TGTGCCAGCAGCGCGGGGATCTCCTACAATGAGCAGTTCTTC.

The V and J genes are TRBV19 and TRBJ1-2; 8 bases match TRBD1. The trim removed 5 bases at V and 6 bases at J, leaving 11 bases unmatched. Per the germline V gene, CDR1 is LNHDA and CDR2 is SQIVND (reference sequence). This CDR3 has 15 residues. CDR3 in DNA: TGTGCCAGTAGTTTAAGGACAGGGACGGGTGATGGCTACACCTTC. Its protein is CASSLRTGTGDGYTF.

The genes are TRBV7-4 and TRBJ2-3; possible D gene TRBD2, 6 bases. There are 14 residues in the CDR3. V shed 4 bases and J shed 6 bases, with 14 bases lying between them. The germline V gene encodes CDR1 SGHVT and CDR2 SQSDAQ. The DNA of the CDR3 is TGTGCCAGCAGCTCATCCGGGACTTTCGATACGCAGTATTTT. The encoded protein is CASSSSGTFDTQYF. Combining the CDR3 with reference TRBV7-4 and TRBJ2-3 gives the whole variable domain GAGVSQSPRYKVAKRGRDVALRCDSISGHVTLYWYRQTLGQGSEVLTYSQSDAQRDKSGRPSGRFSAERPERSVSTLKIQRTEQGDSAVYLCASSSSGTFDTQYFGPGTRLTVL.

This clone was picked up many times. The rearrangement joins TRBV6-4 to TRBJ1-2, with D perhaps TRBD1 (6 bases). Germline assignment: CDR1 MRHNA and CDR2 SNTAGT. The germline V and J ends were trimmed by 3 bases and 6 bases, with 11 bases remaining between them. The CDR3 covers 13 residues. The CDR3 is CASSDGDIDGYTF. CDR3 DNA: TGTGCCAGCAGTGATGGGGACATTGATGGCTACACCTTC.

The chain combines TRBV19 with TRBJ2-7, with D perhaps TRBD2 (5 bases). The CDR3 is 13 residues long. Germline V gene lookup returns CDR1 LNHDA and CDR2 SQIVND (reference sequence). Trimming pared 5 bases from V and 0 bases from J, leaving 8 bases between. In DNA, the CDR3 is TGTGCCAGTAGTCGCGGACTCTCCTACGAGCAGTACTTC. Translating gives CASSRGLSYEQYF.

The chain has TRBV19 and TRBJ2-1; 12 positions match TRBD2. The CDR3 is 15 amino acids. Germline assignment: CDR1 LNHDA and CDR2 SQIVND (reference sequence). J gave up 8 bases and V 1 base, and 3 bases lay outside the gene matches. The CDR3 DNA follows: TGTGCCAGTAGTATAGGCCTAGCGGGAGGGTATGAGCAGTTCTTC. The encoded protein is CASSIGLAGGYEQFF.

This clone appeared a single time. The rearrangement uses TRBV10-3 and TRBJ1-5; D unresolved. V dropped 3 bases and J dropped 7 bases, with 10 bases sitting between them. This CDR3 spans 13 amino acids. Per the germline V gene, CDR1 is ENHRY and CDR2 is SYGVKD. The CDR3 bases are TGTGCCATCAGTGAATCGGGGAAGCAGCCCCAGCATTTT. Amino acids: CAISESGKQPQHF.

This clone was found once. The chain is built from TRBV5-1 and TRBJ2-4, with D possibly TRBD1 on 6 matching bases. The CDR3 sequence is 13 residues long. With 4 bases removed from V and 6 bases from J, the gap between germline ends came to 11 bases. Germline V lookup: CDR1 SGHRS, CDR2 YFSETQ. The CDR3 loop reads CASSRATGNIQYF. The CDR3 DNA is TGCGCCAGCAGCAGGGCGACAGGAAACATTCAGTACTTC.

The chain recombines TRBV6-5 with TRBJ1-5; TRBD1 matches 7 bases. This CDR3 has 15 residues. V was pared by 6 bases and J by 1 base, with 6 bases of the junction left unmatched. The V gene's germline CDR1 is MNHEY and CDR2 SVGAGI. The chain's CDR3 is CASSPTGRSNQPQHF. The DNA of the CDR3 is TGTGCCAGCAGCCCGACAGGGCGCAGCAATCAGCCCCAGCATTTT.

The chain links TRBV5-1 to TRBJ1-1; D possibly corresponds to TRBD1 (6 bases). Trimming took 0 bases from V and 2 from J, leaving 14 bases between them. From germline, CDR1 is SGHRS and CDR2 YFSETQ. The CDR3 has 16 residues. The CDR3: CASSLEGPGGNTEAFF. As DNA, the CDR3 is TGCGCCAGCAGCTTGGAGGGACCGGGGGGCAACACTGAAGCTTTCTTT.

The chain has TRBV7-2 and TRBJ2-7, with TRBD2 matching over 12 bases. From germline, CDR1 is SGHTA and CDR2 FQGNSA. The CDR3 spans 18 residues. The V segment lost 5 bases and the J segment 3 bases; nucleotides outside the gene matches: 14. CDR3 DNA sequence: TGTGCCAGCAGCGCAAGACTAGCGGGAGACCTCAGGGTCTACGAGCAGTACTTC. As protein: CASSARLAGDLRVYEQYF.

This clone came up once. This sequence joins TRBV5-1 and TRBJ2-6; perhaps TRBD2 as D (5 bases). Trimming stripped 0 bases from V and 3 bases from J, with 19 bases between. The CDR3 spans 19 residues. Germline CDR1 is SGHRS and CDR2 is YFSETQ. The CDR3 loop is CASSLGRMRFPGGANVLTF. The CDR3 nucleotides read TGCGCCAGCAGCTTGGGGAGGATGCGTTTTCCTGGTGGGGCCAACGTCCTGACTTTC.

The chain links TRBV5-1 to TRBJ2-3; TRBD2 agrees at 14 bases. The CDR3 runs 19 residues. Germline values: CDR1 SGHRS, CDR2 YFSETQ. Germline trimming cut 4 bases from V and 2 bases from J; bases unmatched to any gene: 12. The CDR3 region is CASSRRLAGGIAITDTQYF. DNA of the CDR3: TGCGCCAGCAGCAGACGACTAGCGGGGGGGATTGCAATCACAGATACGCAGTATTTT. Drawing the rest from reference TRBV5-1 and TRBJ2-3, the complete variable domain is KAGVTQTPRYLIKTRGQQVTLSCSPISGHRSVSWYQQTPGQGLQFLFEYFSETQRNKGNFPGRFSGRQFSNSRSEMNVSTLELGDSALYLCASSRRLAGGIAITDTQYFGPGTRLTVL.

There are a few counts of this clone. The genes are TRBV28 and TRBJ1-3; tentative D call: TRBD1 (5 bases). Trimming cost V 1 base and J 7 bases, with 20 bases left between them. Per germline, CDR1 MDHEN and CDR2 SYDVKM. This CDR3 has 17 amino acids. The CDR3 loop reads CASSLFAVGAQANTIYF. The CDR3 DNA is TGTGCCAGCAGTTTATTCGCGGTTGGGGCTCAAGCCAACACCATATATTTT.

This clone was detected only once. The chain uses TRBV18 and TRBJ2-3; 7 bases fit TRBD2. V dropped 3 bases and J dropped 1; count of bases not matched to a gene: 13. From germline, CDR1 is KGHSH and CDR2 LQKENI. The length of the CDR3 is 18 residues. DNA for the CDR3: TGTGCCAGCTCACCTCTCCCATCCCAGCGGGGCGGCACAGATACGCAGTATTTT. Its translation is CASSPLPSQRGGTDTQYF.

The chain combines TRBV13 with TRBJ1-6; D gene uncertain. Germline V gives CDR1 PRHDT, CDR2 FYEKMQ (reference sequence). Trimming shortened V by 2 bases and J by 8 bases, and 13 bases separated the two germline ends. The CDR3 has 15 residues. The DNA for the CDR3 is TGTGCCAGCAGCTTATCTTTACAGAAGGATTCACCCCTCCACTTT. This translates into CASSLSLQKDSPLHF. The full variable domain, completed using reference TRBV13 and TRBJ1-6, is AAGVIQSPRHLIKEKRETATLKCYPIPRHDTVYWYQQGPGQDPQFLISFYEKMQSDKGSIPDRFSAQQFSDYHSELNMSSLELGDSALYFCASSLSLQKDSPLHFGNGTRLTVT.

This clone came up a few times. The V call is TRBV6-5, the J call TRBJ2-7; a weak D match, TRBD1 (5 bases). V gave up 0 bases and J gave up 5 bases, with 14 bases separating them. The CDR3 contains 15 residues. CDR1 MNHEY and CDR2 SVGAGI come from the germline V gene. The CDR3, as DNA: TGTGCCAGCAGTTACTCGATCAGGACACTTAACGAGCAGTACTTC. Translated: CASSYSIRTLNEQYF.